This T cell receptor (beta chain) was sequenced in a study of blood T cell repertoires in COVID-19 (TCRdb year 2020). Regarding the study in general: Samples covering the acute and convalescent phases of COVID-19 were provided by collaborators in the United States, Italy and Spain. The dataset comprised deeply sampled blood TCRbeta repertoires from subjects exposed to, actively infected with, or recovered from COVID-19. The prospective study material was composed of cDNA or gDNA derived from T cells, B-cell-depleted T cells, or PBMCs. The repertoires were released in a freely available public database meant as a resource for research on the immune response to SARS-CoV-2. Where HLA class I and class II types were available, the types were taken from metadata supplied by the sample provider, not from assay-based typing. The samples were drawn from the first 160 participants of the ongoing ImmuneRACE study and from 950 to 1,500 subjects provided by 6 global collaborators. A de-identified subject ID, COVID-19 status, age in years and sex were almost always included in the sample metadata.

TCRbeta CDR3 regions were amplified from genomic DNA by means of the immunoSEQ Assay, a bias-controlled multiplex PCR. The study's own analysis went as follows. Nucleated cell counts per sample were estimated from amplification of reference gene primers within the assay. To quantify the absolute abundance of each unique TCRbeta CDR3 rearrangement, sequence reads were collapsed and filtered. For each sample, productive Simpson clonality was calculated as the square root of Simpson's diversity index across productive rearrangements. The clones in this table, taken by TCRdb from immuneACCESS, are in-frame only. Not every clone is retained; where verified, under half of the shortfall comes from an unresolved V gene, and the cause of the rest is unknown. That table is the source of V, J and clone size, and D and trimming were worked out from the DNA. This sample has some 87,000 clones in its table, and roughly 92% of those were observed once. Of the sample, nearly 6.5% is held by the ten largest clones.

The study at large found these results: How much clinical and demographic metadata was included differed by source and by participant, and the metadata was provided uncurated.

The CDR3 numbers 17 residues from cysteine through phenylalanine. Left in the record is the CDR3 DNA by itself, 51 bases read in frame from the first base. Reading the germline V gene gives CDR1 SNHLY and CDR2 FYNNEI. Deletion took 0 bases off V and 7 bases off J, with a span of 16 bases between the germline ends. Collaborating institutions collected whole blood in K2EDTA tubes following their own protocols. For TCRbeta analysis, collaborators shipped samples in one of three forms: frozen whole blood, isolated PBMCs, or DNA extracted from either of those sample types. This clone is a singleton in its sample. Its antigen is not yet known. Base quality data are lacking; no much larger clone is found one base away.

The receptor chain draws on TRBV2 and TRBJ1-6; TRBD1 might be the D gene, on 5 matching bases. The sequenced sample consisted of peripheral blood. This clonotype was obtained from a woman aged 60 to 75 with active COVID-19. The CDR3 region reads CASSEARGIHPNSPLHF. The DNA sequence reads TGTGCCAGCAGTGAAGCTCGGGGGATCCATCCCAATTCACCCCTCCACTTT.